The 25 T cell receptor beta chains below all came from one sample that was sequenced in a study of cytomegalovirus exposure and HLA in healthy donors. Use of 60 Vbeta and 13 Jbeta primers characterized the PCR. Assay used: immunoSEQ multiplex PCR; TCRdb lists only in-frame clones, some missing. There are approximately 120,000 clones in the sample; over 60% occur only once, and about 1.9% lies in the top ten. Sample: PBMCs. Receptors were obtained from a man in his fifties in good health and CMV-seronegative.

This clone was picked up one time. The chain carries TRBV10-1 and TRBJ1-3; 9 bases are shared with TRBD1. CDR3 length equals 15 residues. The V gene's germline CDR1 is WNHNN and CDR2 SYGVQD (reference sequence). The V gene end was trimmed by 2 bases and the J gene end by 5 bases; junction bases not matched to a gene: 4. The CDR3 loop is CASSELDRGRNTIYF. The CDR3 DNA reads TGCGCCAGCAGTGAGCTGGACAGGGGAAGAAACACCATATATTTT.

The chain recombines TRBV5-4 with TRBJ2-5; D unresolved. The CDR3 runs to 13 residues. CDR1 and CDR2 from the germline V gene are SGHNT and YYREEE (reference sequence). V lost 0 bases to trimming and J lost 3 bases, with 6 bases between them. The CDR3 reads CASSLDSKETQYF. CDR3 coding DNA: TGTGCCAGCAGCTTGGACAGCAAAGAGACCCAGTACTTC.

In DNA, the CDR3 is TGTGCCAGCAGCTTAGGGACAGAAGAGACCCAGTACTTC. Protein: CASSLGTEETQYF. This rearrangement joins TRBV7-7 to TRBJ2-5; the D gene is possibly TRBD1 (6 bases). V was pared by 1 base and J by 3 bases, with 6 bases between. The CDR3 runs to 13 residues. In germline, CDR1 is SSHAT, CDR2 FNYEAQ (reference sequence).

CDR3 bases: TGTGCCAGCAGCCAAGATGGGGGGAGAACAAATTCACCCCTCCACTTT. Amino acid sequence: CASSQDGGRTNSPLHF. The chain carries TRBV4-2 and TRBJ1-6; tentatively, D is TRBD1 (5 bases). The CDR3 runs 16 residues. V was trimmed by 0 bases and J by 7 bases, leaving 13 bases between them. Germline lookup yields CDR1 LGHNA and CDR2 YNFKEQ.

The chain joins TRBV7-2 to TRBJ2-7, with 9 bases matching TRBD2. From germline, CDR1 is SGHTA and CDR2 FQGNSA. V shed 5 bases and J 4 bases; nucleotides not matched to a gene: 9. The CDR3 is 15 amino acids. The CDR3 nucleotides are TGTGCCAGCAGCCCCGGCGGACTAGCGATTTACGAGCAGTACGTC. Its protein product is CASSPGGLAIYEQYV.

The V gene is TRBV18, the J gene TRBJ2-3, with 7 positions matching TRBD1. The CDR3 runs 16 residues. Germline V gives CDR1 KGHSH, CDR2 LQKENI. After removal of 0 bases from V and 1 base from J, the junction contained 4 bases not matched to a gene. CDR3 amino acids: CASSPPGTDRTDTQYF. CDR3 coding DNA: TGTGCCAGCTCACCACCCGGGACAGACCGCACAGATACGCAGTATTTT.

The rearrangement joins TRBV28 to TRBJ1-1; D not certain. Germline CDR1 reads MDHEN; CDR2 reads SYDVKM. V lost 4 bases, J lost 10 bases, and 22 bases lay in between. The CDR3 totals 15 residues. CDR3 residues: CASSSPHGDRFRAFF. For the CDR3, the DNA is TGTGCCAGCAGTTCCCCTCACGGGGATAGGTTTAGAGCTTTCTTT.

The chain links TRBV19 to TRBJ2-7; D unclear. Trimming removed 0 bases from V and 7 bases from J, with 13 bases in between. CDR1 is LNHDA, CDR2 SQIVND, per germline (reference sequence). CDR3 length equals 14 residues. The DNA for the CDR3 is TGTGCCAGTAGTATAGATCTGGGCCGGCAAGAGCAGTACTTC. Residues: CASSIDLGRQEQYF.

The gene calls are TRBV5-4 and TRBJ1-2, with D possibly being TRBD1 (6 bases). Trimming took 3 bases from V and 7 from J, leaving 13 bases between them. The CDR3 is made up of 13 amino acids. Germline V gives CDR1 SGHNT, CDR2 YYREEE (reference sequence). In DNA form, the CDR3 reads TGTGCCAGCAGCTCACAGGGAATCGGTGGCTACACCTTC. Amino acid sequence: CASSSQGIGGYTF.

The gene calls are TRBV5-1 and TRBJ2-2, with D possibly TRBD2 on 6 matching bases. CDR1 is SGHRS and CDR2 is YFSETQ in the germline V gene. Trimming took off 0 bases at V and 5 bases at J, with 14 bases between the two ends. This CDR3 is built from 16 residues. In nucleotides, the CDR3 is TGCGCCAGCAGCTTGGATGGCAGGGCGGGGACCGGGGAGCTGTTTTTT. Amino acid sequence: CASSLDGRAGTGELFF.

This clone has only a few counts. The rearrangement joins TRBV11-2 to TRBJ2-7, with D hard to call. Germline assignment: CDR1 SGHAT and CDR2 FQNNGV. There are 15 residues in the CDR3. V shed 1 base and J shed 1 base, with 11 bases lying between them. The CDR3 coding sequence is TGTGCCAGCAGCTTAGGGGTAGACAATTCCTACGAGCAGTACGTC. Encoded protein: CASSLGVDNSYEQYV.

The CDR3: CASSYPRGARSEAFF. CDR3 coding DNA: TGTGCCAGCAGTTACCCCCGGGGGGCGCGAAGTGAAGCTTTCTTT. The genes are TRBV6-6 and TRBJ1-1; maybe TRBD1 (6 bases). There are 15 residues in the CDR3. V was cut by 2 bases and J by 7 bases, with 17 bases left in between. Germline loops: CDR1 MNHNY, CDR2 SVGAGI (reference sequence).

The chain links TRBV6-5 to TRBJ1-2; no definite D call. The germline V gene has CDR1 MNHEY and CDR2 SVGAGI. CDR3 length: 13 amino acids. The V end was cut by 0 bases, the J end by 8 bases, with 10 bases between. The CDR3 is CASSYSGSAGYTF. The CDR3 nucleotides are TGTGCCAGCAGTTACTCGGGCTCGGCAGGCTACACCTTC.

This rearrangement joins TRBV15 to TRBJ1-5; D is ambiguous. Trimming left V 4 bases short and J 0 bases short, with 10 bases between. This CDR3 comprises 15 residues. Germline assignment: CDR1 LNHNV and CDR2 YYDKDF (reference sequence). The CDR3 region has the DNA TGTGCCACCAGCATAGGCGACACTAGCAATCAGCCCCAGCATTTT. It encodes CATSIGDTSNQPQHF.

The chain recombines TRBV9 with TRBJ1-3; possible D gene TRBD1, 5 bases. CDR3 length: 16 residues. Trimming removed 6 bases at V and 0 bases at J, with 16 bases between. Germline CDR1 SGDLS, CDR2 YYNGEE. The CDR3 here is CASTLAGDSSGNTIYF. In DNA, the CDR3 is TGTGCCAGCACTCTGGCGGGGGACTCCTCTGGAAACACCATATATTTT.

The CDR3 bases are TGTGCCGCATCACAAATGTCCGGGGAGCTGTTTTTT. Translated: CAASQMSGELFF. V gene TRBV6-5 combines with J gene TRBJ2-2; D remains ambiguous. Germline CDR1 is MNHEY and CDR2 is SVGAGI. V lost 11 bases, J lost 6 bases, and 13 bases lay in between. The CDR3 is 12 amino acids.

The rearrangement links TRBV6-5 to TRBJ1-5; the D gene is possibly TRBD1 (6 bases). The CDR3 runs 14 residues. V lost 5 bases and J 5 bases, leaving 13 bases between the germline ends. CDR1 is MNHEY and CDR2 is SVGAGI in the germline V gene. Written as DNA, the CDR3 is TGTGCCAGCAGTCCCTCCGGGACACATCAGCCCCAGCATTTT. Translated: CASSPSGTHQPQHF.

This chain uses TRBV2 with TRBJ2-5; D might be TRBD2 (6 bases). The CDR3 runs 14 residues. V gave up 7 bases and J gave up 2 bases, with 14 bases separating them. The germline V gene encodes CDR1 SNHLY and CDR2 FYNNEI. CDR3 sequence reads: CASNGLTRQETQYF. CDR3 DNA sequence: TGTGCCAGCAATGGACTAACTCGTCAAGAGACCCAGTACTTC. The variable domain in full, completed from reference TRBV2 and TRBJ2-5, reads EPEVTQTPSHQVTQMGQEVILRCVPISNHLYFYWYRQILGQKVEFLVSFYNNEISEKSEIFDDQFSVERPDGSNFTLKIRSTKLEDSAMYFCASNGLTRQETQYFGPGTRLLVL.

The V call is TRBV19, the J call TRBJ1-5, with TRBD1 matching over 9 bases. Germline CDR1 is LNHDA and CDR2 is SQIVND (reference sequence). The CDR3 sequence is 18 residues long. J gave up 2 bases and V 2 bases, and 10 bases lay outside the gene matches. CDR3 sequence: CASSIPPGQGSGNQPQHF. The CDR3 DNA reads TGTGCCAGTAGTATACCTCCGGGACAGGGATCAGGCAATCAGCCCCAGCATTTT.

The V and J genes are TRBV6-7 and TRBJ2-2; 9 nucleotides align to TRBD2. TRBV6-7 is flagged as an ORF with uncertain function. This CDR3 contains 16 residues. The V and J ends lost 6 bases and 6 bases, in that order; junction bases with no gene match: 11. Here the CDR3 reads CASRHERGDDPGELFF. As DNA, the CDR3 is TGTGCCAGCAGACACGAGCGGGGGGACGATCCCGGGGAGCTGTTTTTT.

The rearrangement joins TRBV19 to TRBJ2-3, with 8 nucleotides matching TRBD1. V shed 4 bases, J shed 3 bases, and the junction held 6 bases outside the gene matches. This CDR3 comprises 15 residues. Germline lookup yields CDR1 LNHDA and CDR2 SQIVND (reference sequence). In DNA, the CDR3 is TGTGCCAGTAGTAGCGGACAGGGTGGGACAGATACGCAGTATTTT. Protein product: CASSSGQGGTDTQYF.

The chain combines TRBV6-1 with TRBJ2-7, with 8 positions matching TRBD1. The ends lost 8 bases at V and 2 bases at J; junction bases unmatched: 2. CDR3 size: 12 residues. Germline lookup yields CDR1 MNHNS and CDR2 SASEGT. The CDR3 nucleotides read TGTGCCAGCTGGGGACAGGCCTACGAGCAGTACGTC. Encoded protein: CASWGQAYEQYV.

This clone was recorded a few times. The chain has TRBV5-1 and TRBJ2-5, with TRBD2 matching 8 bases. CDR3 size: 15 residues. Germline V gene data show CDR1 as SGHRS and CDR2 as YFSETQ. Unmatched junction bases numbered 7, after V lost 5 bases and J lost 1 base. The CDR3 DNA sequence: TGCGCCAGCAGACCGGGGGGGTTGATCCAAGAGACCCAGTACTTC. Translation: CASRPGGLIQETQYF.

This chain uses TRBV29-1 with TRBJ2-1, with D possibly being TRBD1 (6 bases). Trimming took off 8 bases at V and 8 bases at J, with 28 bases between the two ends. In germline, CDR1 is SQVTM, CDR2 ANQGSEA. CDR3 size: 16 residues. The CDR3 is CSLVSVGQYLFDEQFF. In DNA, the CDR3 is TGCAGCCTTGTGTCTGTAGGACAGTACTTGTTCGATGAGCAGTTCTTC.

The chain joins TRBV15 to TRBJ1-6; no clear D gene. The CDR3 runs 15 residues. Looked up from germline, CDR1 is LNHNV and CDR2 is YYDKDF (reference sequence). The V and J ends lost 0 bases and 9 bases respectively, with 12 bases between them. CDR3 nucleotides: TGTGCCACCAGCAGAGATCTGAGGGTGGGTTCACCCCTCCACTTT. Its protein is CATSRDLRVGSPLHF.